These 15 T cell receptor beta chains originate from one sample sequenced in a study of early T cells in non-severe SARS-CoV-2 infection. One entry per CDR3 protein results from TCRdb running MiXCR on the 5' RACE reads. Here the sample spans 30,000 to 35,000 distinct CDR3 sequences, 4.7% being singletons. Sequencing was carried out using whole blood. These receptor sequences come from an adult who was a healthcare worker with PCR-confirmed SARS-CoV-2 infection or an uninfected control (not recorded which).

This clonotype was detected many times. The rearrangement uses TRBV7-9 and TRBJ1-6; D is perhaps TRBD1 (5 bases). CDR3 size: 16 residues. CDR1 is SEHNR and CDR2 is FQNEAQ in the germline V gene (reference sequence). The V gene lost 1 base and the J gene lost 10 bases, with 17 bases spanning the gap. The CDR3 DNA follows: TGTGCCAGCAGCTTAGGTGGGGGGTCTTTGGCATCACCCCTCCACTTT. This gives the protein CASSLGGGSLASPLHF.

At least ten counts were recorded for this clonotype. The CDR3 protein is CASSLRLNTEAFF. The CDR3 bases are TGTGCCAGCTCACTGCGCCTGAACACTGAAGCTTTCTTT. The chain combines TRBV11-2 with TRBJ1-1; D uncertain. V was shortened by 8 bases and J by 0 bases, with 10 bases between the two germline ends. Per the germline V gene, CDR1 is SGHAT and CDR2 is FQNNGV. The CDR3 has 13 amino acids. Full variable domain (remainder filled in from reference TRBV11-2 and TRBJ1-1): EAGVAQSPRYKIIEKRQSVAFWCNPISGHATLYWYQQILGQGPKLLIQFQNNGVVDDSQLPKDRFSAERLKGVDSTLKIQPAKLEDSAVYLCASSLRLNTEAFFGQGTRLTVV.

This clonotype was recorded at least ten times. The rearrangement uses TRBV7-8 and TRBJ2-3; 13 bases agree with TRBD2. The J segment lost 2 bases and the V segment lost 1 base, leaving 6 bases of the junction unmatched. This CDR3 spans 18 amino acids. Germline V lookup: CDR1 SGHVS, CDR2 FQNEAQ. CDR3 loop: CASSLDGLAGAYTDTQYF. CDR3 sequence (DNA): TGTGCCAGCAGCTTAGACGGACTAGCGGGGGCCTACACAGATACGCAGTATTTT.

The sample holds many counts of this clonotype. This sequence joins TRBV2 and TRBJ1-5, with 12 bases matching TRBD1. The CDR3 is 16 amino acids. The J segment lost 4 bases and the V segment lost 4 bases, leaving 5 bases of the junction unmatched. The germline gives CDR1 SNHLY, CDR2 FYNNEI. The CDR3 region has the DNA TGTGCCAGCAGTGGAGGGGACAGGGGGCGAAATCAGCCCCAGCATTTT. This codes for CASSGGDRGRNQPQHF.

Many counts were recorded for this clonotype. The chain couples TRBV6-5 to TRBJ1-2; 9 nucleotides match TRBD1. The V and J ends lost 6 bases and 5 bases, in that order; junction bases with no gene match: 10. Germline V lookup: CDR1 MNHEY, CDR2 SVGAGI. The CDR3 consists of 15 residues. As DNA, the CDR3 is TGTGCCAGCAGGCTCCGGGGGACAGGGTTATATGGCTACACCTTC. It is translated as CASRLRGTGLYGYTF.

This clonotype showed up many times. This chain links TRBV7-3 with TRBJ1-6; no firm D call. Germline values: CDR1 SGHTA, CDR2 FQGTGA. V lost 2 bases and J lost 12, with 11 bases in between. The CDR3 length is 13 residues. The chain's CDR3 is CASSLDALGPLHF. As DNA, the CDR3 is TGTGCCAGCAGCTTAGACGCCCTAGGACCCCTCCACTTT. The whole variable domain, remainder taken from reference TRBV7-3 and TRBJ1-6, is GAGVSQTPSNKVTEKGKYVELRCDPISGHTALYWYRQSLGQGPEFLIYFQGTGAADDSGLPNDRFFAVRPEGSVSTLKIQRTERGDSAVYLCASSLDALGPLHFGNGTRLTVT.

V is TRBV5-6 and J is TRBJ2-2; TRBD1 aligns across 9 bases. Per germline, CDR1 SGHDT and CDR2 YYEEEE. The junction had 3 bases not matched to a gene; V was cut back by 3 bases and J by 6 bases. This CDR3 comprises 14 residues. The CDR3 DNA sequence: TGTGCCAGCAGCTGGGACAGGGCGTCCGGGGAGCTGTTTTTT. Protein sequence: CASSWDRASGELFF.

The sample holds many counts of this clonotype. V is TRBV2 and J is TRBJ1-6; a possible D gene is TRBD1 (5 bases). Germline V lookup: CDR1 SNHLY, CDR2 FYNNEI. The CDR3 extends over 14 amino acids. The V gene lost 7 bases and the J gene lost 7 bases, with 14 bases spanning the gap. The CDR3 DNA follows: TGTGCCAGCAACGCCCCGGAGGGGAATTCACCCCTCCACTTT. Translation gives CASNAPEGNSPLHF.

This clonotype was counted many times. The CDR3 loop reads CASSLTGVNYGYTF. DNA of the CDR3: TGTGCCAGCAGTCTAACAGGGGTTAACTATGGCTACACCTTC. The rearrangement joins TRBV6-5 to TRBJ1-2, with TRBD1 matching 7 bases. V lost 5 bases and J lost 1; bases outside the gene matches: 4. Germline assignment: CDR1 MNHEY and CDR2 SVGAGI. CDR3 size: 14 residues.

A few counts support this clonotype. The chain links TRBV12-3 or TRBV12-4 to TRBJ2-3; 7 positions agree with TRBD2. After removal of 1 base from V and 0 bases from J, the junction contained 10 bases not matched to a gene. This CDR3 has 18 residues. The CDR3 DNA sequence: TGTGCCAGCAGTTTAGTTGGCGGGGGAGGCTCGAGCACAGATACGCAGTATTTT. Residues: CASSLVGGGGSSTDTQYF.

For this clonotype: A much more abundant neighbour one base away suggests this may be a read error. This rearrangement joins TRBV3-1 to TRBJ1-1; D not resolved. The CDR3 has 13 amino acids. Germline V gives CDR1 LGHDT, CDR2 YNNKEL (reference sequence). The ends were cut back, 2 bases at V and 0 bases at J, with 4 bases in the middle. The CDR3, as DNA: TGTGCCAGCAGCCAACTGGTGAACACTGAAGCTTTCTTT. It yields the protein CASSQLVNTEAFF. Using reference TRBV3-1 and TRBJ1-1 for the parts outside the CDR3, the full variable domain is DTAVSQTPKYLVTQMGNDKSIKCEQNLGHDTMYWYKQDSKKFLKIMFSYNNKELIINETVPNRFSPKSPDKAHLNLHINSLELGDSAVYFCASSQLVNTEAFFGQGTRLTVV.

This clonotype was seen only a few times. V is TRBV12-3 or TRBV12-4 and J is TRBJ1-1; 8 bases are shared with TRBD1. The CDR3 runs to 15 residues. Trimming took 5 bases from V and 5 from J; bases not matched to a gene: 10. CDR3 region: CASSPGQGGETEAFF. The CDR3 nucleotides read TGTGCCAGCAGTCCCGGACAGGGCGGGGAAACTGAAGCTTTCTTT.

This clonotype turned up a few times. The CDR3 bases are TGTGCCAGCAGTCCCTACCTAGCGGGGGCCCCCACAGATACGCAGTATTTT. It encodes CASSPYLAGAPTDTQYF. The V call is TRBV28, the J call TRBJ2-3, with 10 bases aligning to TRBD2. The CDR3 loop spans 17 amino acids. The V gene's germline CDR1 is MDHEN and CDR2 SYDVKM. Losses at the gene ends were 5 bases for V and 2 bases for J; bases not matched to a gene: 10. The variable domain in full, completed from reference TRBV28 and TRBJ2-3, reads DVKVTQSSRYLVKRTGEKVFLECVQDMDHENMFWYRQDPGLGLRLIYFSYDVKMKEKGDIPEGYSVSREKKERFSLILESASTNQTSMYLCASSPYLAGAPTDTQYFGPGTRLTVL.

This clonotype was counted many times. The DNA for the CDR3 is TGCAGCGTTGATTCACCATATCGGAACAATGAGCAGTTCTTC. It specifies CSVDSPYRNNEQFF. The chain uses TRBV29-1 and TRBJ2-1, with D hard to call. Germline CDR1 SQVTM, CDR2 ANQGSEA. This CDR3 spans 14 amino acids. Trimming shortened V by 3 bases and J by 5 bases, and 14 bases separated the two germline ends.

This clonotype has a handful of counts. The chain has TRBV19 and TRBJ1-5; D gene ambiguous. CDR1 LNHDA and CDR2 SQIVND come from the germline V gene (reference sequence). The V end lost 5 bases, the J end lost 3 bases, and 5 bases lay between the germline ends. CDR3 size: 12 residues. CDR3 sequence: CASSQPNQPQHF. CDR3 nucleotide sequence: TGTGCCAGTAGTCAGCCCAATCAGCCCCAGCATTTT.